This TCR beta chain came from a study of blood T cell repertoires in COVID-19. About the research overall: Specimens from acute and convalescent COVID-19 originated in the United States, Italy and Spain.

Per the original data handling: Amplification of reference gene primers provided the estimated nucleated cell counts. Clones were read by immunoSEQ multiplex PCR, and TCRdb kept only the in-frame ones, dropping some. The V and J calls and the clone size are those of that table, but D and trimming were determined from the DNA. The sample has around 230,000 clones; roughly 83% are singletons. This CDR3 contains 16 residues. The ends lost 4 bases at V and 5 bases at J; junction bases unmatched: 11. Germline lookup yields CDR1 LGHDT and CDR2 YNNKEL (reference sequence). This clonotype was sampled from a man aged 40-49 years with acute or convalescent COVID-19. V gene TRBV3-1 (or the pseudogene TRBV3-2) combines with J gene TRBJ2-3, with 8 nucleotides matching TRBD1. The sequenced sample was peripheral blood. CDR3 sequence: CASSPGQGWAQDTQYF. The CDR3 DNA reads as TGTGCCAGCAGCCCCGGACAGGGTTGGGCACAAGATACGCAGTATTTT.